The 20 T cell receptor beta chains listed next were all sequenced from one sample in a study of preoperative IRX-2 immunotherapy in early breast cancer. Treatment indicated: preoperative locoregional IRX-2 cytokine immunotherapy. Clones were sequenced by immunoSEQ multiplex PCR, and TCRdb holds only the in-frame ones, with some missing. The sample lists roughly 35,000 clones; 90% to 95% were seen once. Collection of the sample occurred from a patient treated with IRX-2 immunotherapy. Receptors originate from a human donor with breast cancer.

The chain employs TRBV4-2 and TRBJ2-2, with D unresolved. V was cut by 4 bases and J by 10 bases, with 10 bases left in between. This CDR3 is 12 amino acids long. CDR1 and CDR2 (germline): LGHNA, YNFKEQ. CDR3: CASSPRAEELFF. The CDR3 nucleotides read TGTGCCAGCAGCCCTCGTGCTGAGGAGCTGTTTTTT.

The CDR3 nucleotides are TGCGCCAGCAGCCCTACTAGCGGGGGTTACAATGAGCAGTTCTTC. Its protein product is CASSPTSGGYNEQFF. The J gene is TRBJ2-1, the V gene TRBV5-1, with TRBD2 matching 11 bases. The CDR3 loop spans 15 amino acids. J was trimmed by 4 bases and V by 4 bases; bases with no gene match: 4. CDR1 is SGHRS, CDR2 YFSETQ, per germline.

The chain recombines TRBV2 with TRBJ1-1; no firm D call. The CDR3 contains 15 residues. CDR1 and CDR2 (germline): SNHLY, FYNNEI. The V end was cut by 3 bases, the J end by 5 bases, with 16 bases between. The CDR3 reads CASSEGSYAGTEAFF. CDR3 DNA sequence: TGTGCCAGCAGTGAGGGTTCATACGCGGGGACTGAAGCTTTCTTT.

The V and J genes are TRBV7-8 and TRBJ2-4; D ambiguous. V was trimmed by 8 bases and J by 4 bases, leaving 6 bases between them. CDR3 length equals 11 residues. Germline-derived CDR1 and CDR2 are SGHVS and FQNEAQ. The CDR3 coding sequence is TGTGCCAGCGGTCAAAAAAACATTCAGTACTTC. It translates to CASGQKNIQYF.

The chain carries TRBV4-2 and TRBJ1-1, with D hard to call. Germline CDR1 LGHNA, CDR2 YNFKEQ. The CDR3 is made up of 15 amino acids. The V and J ends lost 1 base and 4 bases respectively, with 13 bases between them. The CDR3 DNA follows: TGTGCCAGCAGCCAAGTGGAAAGGGTAGTCACTGAAGCTTTCTTT. This codes for CASSQVERVVTEAFF.

The V gene is TRBV12-5, the J gene TRBJ1-3; D not resolved. V was cut by 8 bases and J by 4 bases, with 24 bases left in between. Looked up from germline, CDR1 is LGHNT and CDR2 is FRNRAP. The CDR3 consists of 17 residues. CDR3 nucleotide sequence: TGTGCTAGTACCTCTTCGGTCAGCGGCTCTATAGGAAACACCATATATTTT. Protein: CASTSSVSGSIGNTIYF.

The chain joins TRBV5-4 to TRBJ1-5; weak D call: TRBD1 (5 bases). With 5 bases removed from V and 4 bases from J, the gap between germline ends came to 7 bases. This CDR3 region has 12 residues. Looked up from germline, CDR1 is SGHNT and CDR2 is YYREEE (reference sequence). CDR3 sequence (DNA): TGTGCCAGCAGTTGGGGGAATCAGCCCCAGCATTTT. As protein: CASSWGNQPQHF.

The chain uses TRBV12-5 and TRBJ1-5; possibly TRBD1 for D (6 bases). This CDR3 spans 14 amino acids. Germline loops: CDR1 LGHNT, CDR2 FRNRAP. V lost 5 bases and J 7 bases, leaving 15 bases between the germline ends. CDR3 sequence reads: CASGEQGSIQPQHF. DNA for the CDR3: TGTGCTAGTGGTGAACAGGGTAGTATCCAGCCCCAGCATTTT.

The rearrangement links TRBV6-4 to TRBJ2-3, with TRBD1 matching 7 bases. Trimming cost V 5 bases and J 3 bases; bases outside gene matches: 5. Germline CDR1 reads MRHNA; CDR2 reads SNTAGT. This CDR3 region has 14 residues. The CDR3 DNA reads as TGTGCCAGCAGTACACAGGGGCGTACAGATACGCAGTATTTT. It yields the protein CASSTQGRTDTQYF.

The count of this clone is one. The chain joins TRBV7-9 to TRBJ2-1; no definite D call. This CDR3 contains 13 residues. V dropped 1 base and J dropped 8 bases, with 9 bases sitting between them. Germline CDR1 is SEHNR and CDR2 is FQNEAQ (reference sequence). CDR3 region: CASSLGPEYEQFF. DNA for the CDR3: TGTGCCAGCAGCTTAGGCCCGGAATATGAGCAGTTCTTC. Full variable domain (missing parts from reference TRBV7-9 and TRBJ2-1): DTGVSQNPRHKITKRGQNVTFRCDPISEHNRLYWYRQTLGQGPEFLTYFQNEAQLEKSRLLSDRFSAERPKGSFSTLEIQRTEQGDSAMYLCASSLGPEYEQFFGPGTRLTVL.

The chain recombines TRBV19 with TRBJ1-1; 9 bases map to TRBD1. This CDR3 contains 12 residues. Germline assignment: CDR1 LNHDA and CDR2 SQIVND (reference sequence). The CDR3 here is CASDRGTTEAFF. The DNA of the CDR3 is TGTGCATCCGACAGGGGGACCACTGAAGCTTTCTTT.

The chain couples TRBV21-1 to TRBJ2-7. TRBV21-1 is assigned pseudogene status. There are 13 residues in the CDR3. CDR3 sequence reads: CASSNRTPYEQYF. As DNA, the CDR3 is TGTGCCAGCAGCAACAGGACCCCCTACGAGCAGTACTTC.

This clone has only a few counts. Here the CDR3 DNA reads TGCGCCAGCAGTACTCGGGGCACAGATACGCAGTATTTT. It is translated as CASSTRGTDTQYF. The chain uses TRBV10-2 and TRBJ2-3, with no clear D. V dropped 5 bases and J dropped 1 base, with 7 bases sitting between them. In germline, CDR1 is WSHSY, CDR2 SAAADI. The CDR3 totals 13 residues.

The chain links TRBV7-2 to TRBJ1-6, with no clear D. CDR1 and CDR2 from the germline V gene are SGHTA and FQGNSA. This CDR3 is built from 17 residues. Trimming left V 1 base short and J 0 bases short, with 10 bases between. Written as DNA, the CDR3 is TGTGCCAGCAGCTTAGGGCTGTTAAGCTCCTATAATTCACCCCTCCACTTT. Translated: CASSLGLLSSYNSPLHF.

In its sample, this clone was seen once. The CDR3 DNA sequence: TGTGCCAGCAGTTTCCGTGACTACAATGAGCAGTTCTTC. Translating gives CASSFRDYNEQFF. The chain links TRBV28 to TRBJ2-1; D is uncertain. CDR3 length: 13 residues. V was pared by 3 bases and J by 3 bases, with 6 bases between. From germline, CDR1 is MDHEN and CDR2 SYDVKM.

The chain has TRBV11-2 and TRBJ2-3; D might be TRBD1 (6 bases). V was trimmed by 5 bases and J by 3 bases, leaving 21 bases between them. This CDR3 region has 17 residues. CDR1 and CDR2 from the germline V gene are SGHAT and FQNNGV. The CDR3 reads CASSTTYRVRGTDTQYF. CDR3 coding DNA: TGTGCCAGCAGCACGACCTACAGGGTGAGGGGAACAGATACGCAGTATTTT.

CDR3 amino acids: CASSFKGIKTEAFF. DNA of the CDR3: TGTGCCAGCAGCTTTAAGGGGATTAAAACTGAAGCTTTCTTT. V and J are TRBV7-9 and TRBJ1-1; D is perhaps TRBD1 (5 bases). Trimming shortened V by 3 bases and J by 5 bases, and 13 bases separated the two germline ends. Germline V CDR1 and CDR2: SEHNR, FQNEAQ (reference sequence). The CDR3 has 14 amino acids.

This chain uses TRBV11-2 with TRBJ2-5, with TRBD1 matching over 10 bases. This CDR3 region has 17 residues. With 0 bases clipped from V and 2 bases from J, the junction kept 6 bases outside the gene matches. Germline V gene lookup returns CDR1 SGHAT and CDR2 FQNNGV. The CDR3 coding sequence is TGTGCCAGCAGCTTAGACCTCGACAGGGGGCGACAAGAGACCCAGTACTTC. Its translation: CASSLDLDRGRQETQYF.

The V call is TRBV5-1, the J call TRBJ1-2, with a weak D call TRBD1 (6 bases). Germline CDR1 is SGHRS and CDR2 is YFSETQ. There are 12 residues in the CDR3. The ends were cut back, 8 bases at V and 8 bases at J, with 16 bases in the middle. As DNA, the CDR3 is TGCGCCAGTACGACGACAGGCGGAGGCTACACCTTC. Encoded protein: CASTTTGGGYTF.

The chain joins TRBV18 to TRBJ1-4; D unclear. V was shortened by 2 bases and J by 2 bases, with 6 bases between the two germline ends. The CDR3 is 14 residues long. The germline CDR1 and CDR2 sequences are KGHSH and LQKENI. CDR3 in amino acids: CASSPARTNEKLFF. DNA of the CDR3: TGTGCCAGCTCACCAGCCCGGACTAATGAAAAACTGTTTTTT.